These 8 T cell receptor beta chains were sequenced from one sample in a study of T cells after yellow fever vaccination. TCRdb re-called the 5' RACE reads through MiXCR, storing one row per CDR3 protein. The table includes about 180,000 distinct CDR3 sequences, approximately 6.2% detected once. This specimen consisted of CD4+ T cells sorted from PBMCs, obtained on the day of the first yellow fever vaccination. Every receptor here comes from a man aged 18 to 30 who received the YFV17D yellow fever vaccine.

The V gene is TRBV5-1, the J gene TRBJ2-7; 11 bases map to TRBD1. The CDR3 runs 18 residues. After removal of 2 bases from V and 4 bases from J, the junction contained 14 bases not matched to a gene. Looked up from germline, CDR1 is SGHRS and CDR2 is YFSETQ. CDR3 nucleotide sequence: TGCGCCAGCAGCTTTTTACCACCGGGACAGGGGGGAGGTTACGAGCAGTACGTC. Residues: CASSFLPPGQGGGYEQYV.

V usage is TRBV7-2 and J usage is TRBJ1-2; D unclear. V lost 7 bases to trimming and J lost 9 bases, with 18 bases between them. The CDR3 length is 13 residues. Germline assignment: CDR1 SGHTA and CDR2 FQGNSA. The CDR3 DNA follows: TGTGCCAGCACCTTGCTGGGGAGCGGCAGCTACACCTTC. It codes for CASTLLGSGSYTF.

Worth noting for this clonotype: Given a much more abundant clone one base away, this may be a read error. The V call is TRBV7-3, the J call TRBJ2-3, with 8 bases lining up with TRBD1. The CDR3 spans 16 residues. The J segment lost 6 bases and the V segment lost 5 bases, leaving 13 bases of the junction unmatched. In germline, CDR1 is SGHTA, CDR2 FQGTGA. The CDR3: CASSAQGARPSDTQYF. As DNA, the CDR3 is TGTGCCAGCAGCGCCCAGGGGGCGCGACCGTCCGATACGCAGTATTTT.

The rearrangement joins TRBV27 to TRBJ2-3; 7 bases agree with TRBD2. This CDR3 has 14 amino acids. Germline loops: CDR1 MNHEY, CDR2 SMNVEV (reference sequence). V was clipped by 5 bases and J by 4 bases; unmatched bases: 6. The CDR3 reads CASSLRTRADTQYF. CDR3 nucleotide sequence: TGTGCCAGCAGTCTCAGGACTAGGGCAGATACGCAGTATTTT.

This clonotype showed up many times. The chain carries TRBV9 and TRBJ2-2, with TRBD2 matching over 8 bases. V gave up 4 bases and J gave up 3 bases; unmatched junction bases: 5. From germline, CDR1 is SGDLS and CDR2 YYNGEE. This CDR3 is 15 amino acids long. For the CDR3, the DNA is TGTGCCAGCAGCTGGACTAGCCGGGACACCGGGGAGCTGTTTTTT. Translation gives CASSWTSRDTGELFF.

This clonotype came up many times. V gene TRBV20-1 combines with J gene TRBJ2-7; 10 bases agree with TRBD2. The CDR3 loop spans 12 amino acids. V shed 7 bases and J 7 bases; nucleotides not matched to a gene: 7. Germline V gene sequence: CDR1 DFQATT, CDR2 SNEGSKA (reference sequence). The CDR3 DNA follows: TGCAGTGTGAGCGGGGGGGCGCTTGAGCAGTACTTC. Amino acids: CSVSGGALEQYF.

In its sample, this clonotype was seen a few times. The rearrangement joins TRBV30 to TRBJ1-5, with D possibly TRBD1 on 6 matching bases. V was trimmed by 3 bases and J by 3 bases, leaving 15 bases between them. The CDR3 sequence is 15 residues long. CDR1 and CDR2 from the germline V gene are GTSNPN and SVGIG (reference sequence). DNA of the CDR3: TGTGCCTGGAGCCTACTCGGGACACTCAATCAGCCCCAGCATTTT. Protein sequence: CAWSLLGTLNQPQHF.

The table lists this clonotype with a few counts. V and J are TRBV6-1 and TRBJ1-4; D possibly corresponds to TRBD1 (6 bases). This CDR3 is 15 amino acids long. Trimming cost V 6 bases and J 0 bases, with 11 bases left between them. From germline, CDR1 is MNHNS and CDR2 SASEGT. CDR3: CASRTQGATNEKLFF. The DNA of the CDR3 is TGTGCCAGCAGAACACAGGGTGCAACTAATGAAAAACTGTTTTTT.